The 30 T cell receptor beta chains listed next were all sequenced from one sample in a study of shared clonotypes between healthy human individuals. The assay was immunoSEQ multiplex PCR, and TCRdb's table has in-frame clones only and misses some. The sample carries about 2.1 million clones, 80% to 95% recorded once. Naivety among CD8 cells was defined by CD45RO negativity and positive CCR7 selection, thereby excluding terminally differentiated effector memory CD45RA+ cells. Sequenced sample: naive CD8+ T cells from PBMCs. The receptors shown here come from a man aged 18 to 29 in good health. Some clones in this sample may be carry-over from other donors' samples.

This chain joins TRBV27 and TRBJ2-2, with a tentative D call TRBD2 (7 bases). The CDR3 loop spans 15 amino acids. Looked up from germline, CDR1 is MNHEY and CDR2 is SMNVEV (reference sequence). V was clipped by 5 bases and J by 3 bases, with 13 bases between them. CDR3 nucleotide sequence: TGTGCCAGCAGTCCCCGGGGGGCGGACACCGGGGAGCTGTTTTTT. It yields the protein CASSPRGADTGELFF.

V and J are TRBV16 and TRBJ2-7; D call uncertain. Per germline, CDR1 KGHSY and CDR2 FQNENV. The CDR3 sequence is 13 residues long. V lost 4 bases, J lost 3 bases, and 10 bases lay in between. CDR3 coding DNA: TGTGCCAGCAGCCTCGACTTCAGCTACGAGCAGTACTTC. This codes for CASSLDFSYEQYF.

The CDR3 loop is CASSLDPGHYEKLFF. CDR3 DNA: TGCGCCAGCAGCTTGGATCCGGGGCATTATGAAAAACTGTTTTTT. This chain connects TRBV5-1 to TRBJ1-4; D possibly corresponds to TRBD1 (5 bases). V lost 0 bases and J lost 6, with 12 bases in between. Germline V gene data show CDR1 as SGHRS and CDR2 as YFSETQ. The CDR3 runs 15 residues.

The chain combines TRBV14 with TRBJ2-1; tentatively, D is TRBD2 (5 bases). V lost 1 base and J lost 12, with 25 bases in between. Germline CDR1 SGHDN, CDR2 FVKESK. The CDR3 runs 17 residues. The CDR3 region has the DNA TGTGCCAGCAGCCAAGTAAGCGCGGGCACTAGTCAGTTCCGGCAGTTCTTC. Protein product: CASSQVSAGTSQFRQFF.

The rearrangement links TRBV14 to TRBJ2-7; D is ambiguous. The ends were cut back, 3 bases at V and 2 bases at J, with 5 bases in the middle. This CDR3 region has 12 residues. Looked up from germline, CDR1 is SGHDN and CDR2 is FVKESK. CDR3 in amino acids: CASSQTTYEQYF. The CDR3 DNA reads TGTGCCAGCAGCCAGACCACCTACGAGCAGTACTTC. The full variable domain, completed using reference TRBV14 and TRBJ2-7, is EAGVTQFPSHSVIEKGQTVTLRCDPISGHDNLYWYRRVMGKEIKFLLHFVKESKQDESGMPNNRFLAERTGGTYSTLKVQPAELEDSGVYFCASSQTTYEQYFGPGTRLTVT.

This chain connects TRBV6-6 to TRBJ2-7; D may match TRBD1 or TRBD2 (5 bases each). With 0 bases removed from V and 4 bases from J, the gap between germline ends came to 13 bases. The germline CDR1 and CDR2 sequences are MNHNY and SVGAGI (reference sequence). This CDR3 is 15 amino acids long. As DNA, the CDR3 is TGTGCCAGCAGTTACTCGCCGGGGCAGGTGTACGAGCAGTACTTC. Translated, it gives CASSYSPGQVYEQYF.

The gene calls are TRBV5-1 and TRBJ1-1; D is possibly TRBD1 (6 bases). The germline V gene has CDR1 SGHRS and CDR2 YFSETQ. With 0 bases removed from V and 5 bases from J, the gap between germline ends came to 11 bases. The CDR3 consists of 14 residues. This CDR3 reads CASSLERGLTEAFF. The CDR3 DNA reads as TGCGCCAGCAGCTTGGAGAGGGGGTTGACTGAAGCTTTCTTT. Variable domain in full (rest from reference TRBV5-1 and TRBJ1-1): KAGVTQTPRYLIKTRGQQVTLSCSPISGHRSVSWYQQTPGQGLQFLFEYFSETQRNKGNFPGRFSGRQFSNSRSEMNVSTLELGDSALYLCASSLERGLTEAFFGQGTRLTVV.

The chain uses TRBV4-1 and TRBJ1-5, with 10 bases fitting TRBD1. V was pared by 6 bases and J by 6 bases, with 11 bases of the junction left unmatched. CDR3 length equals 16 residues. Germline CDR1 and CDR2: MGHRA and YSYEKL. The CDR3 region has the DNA TGCGCCAGCAGTCTCCTTTGGACAGGGGGTCGTCAGCCCCAGCATTTT. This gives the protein CASSLLWTGGRQPQHF.

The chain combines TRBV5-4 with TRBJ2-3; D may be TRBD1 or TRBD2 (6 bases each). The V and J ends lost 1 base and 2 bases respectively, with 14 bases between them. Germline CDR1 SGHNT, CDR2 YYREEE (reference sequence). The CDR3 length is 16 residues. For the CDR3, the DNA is TGTGCCAGCAGCTTGAGGGGGACTCATAACACAGATACGCAGTATTTT. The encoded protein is CASSLRGTHNTDTQYF.

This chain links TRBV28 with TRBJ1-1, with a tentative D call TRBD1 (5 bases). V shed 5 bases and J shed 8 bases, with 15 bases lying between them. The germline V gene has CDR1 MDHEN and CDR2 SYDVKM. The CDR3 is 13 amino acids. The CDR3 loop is CASSERTGGEAFF. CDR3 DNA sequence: TGTGCCAGCAGTGAAAGGACCGGGGGAGAAGCTTTCTTT.

The CDR3 sequence is CASSFEEIDTGELFF. The CDR3 DNA reads TGTGCCAGCAGTTTTGAAGAGATAGACACCGGGGAGCTGTTTTTT. The chain carries TRBV28 and TRBJ2-2, with no clear D. V lost 3 bases, J lost 3 bases, and 11 bases lay in between. The CDR3 totals 15 residues. Germline CDR1 is MDHEN and CDR2 is SYDVKM. Full variable domain (outside the CDR3, taken from reference TRBV28 and TRBJ2-2): DVKVTQSSRYLVKRTGEKVFLECVQDMDHENMFWYRQDPGLGLRLIYFSYDVKMKEKGDIPEGYSVSREKKERFSLILESASTNQTSMYLCASSFEEIDTGELFFGEGSRLTVL.

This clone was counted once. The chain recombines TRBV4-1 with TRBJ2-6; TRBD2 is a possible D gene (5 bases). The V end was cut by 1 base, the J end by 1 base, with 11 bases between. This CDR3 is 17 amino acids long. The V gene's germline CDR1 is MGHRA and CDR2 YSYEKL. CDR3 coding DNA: TGCGCCAGCAGCCAAGGTCTGAGGGTTTCTGGGGCCAACGTCCTGACTTTC. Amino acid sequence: CASSQGLRVSGANVLTF.

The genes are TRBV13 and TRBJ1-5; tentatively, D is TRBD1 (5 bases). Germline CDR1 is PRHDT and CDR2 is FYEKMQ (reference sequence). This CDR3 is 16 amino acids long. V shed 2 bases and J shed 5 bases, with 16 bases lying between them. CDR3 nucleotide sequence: TGTGCCAGCAGCTTAAGGGATGAGGGGCGAGATCAGCCCCAGCATTTT. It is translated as CASSLRDEGRDQPQHF.

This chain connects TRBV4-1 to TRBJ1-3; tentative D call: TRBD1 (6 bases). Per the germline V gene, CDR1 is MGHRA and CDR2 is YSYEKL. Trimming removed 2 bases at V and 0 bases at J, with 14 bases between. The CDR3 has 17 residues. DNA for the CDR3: TGCGCCAGCAGCCAAACCCAGGGGAGGGACTCTGGAAACACCATATATTTT. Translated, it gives CASSQTQGRDSGNTIYF.

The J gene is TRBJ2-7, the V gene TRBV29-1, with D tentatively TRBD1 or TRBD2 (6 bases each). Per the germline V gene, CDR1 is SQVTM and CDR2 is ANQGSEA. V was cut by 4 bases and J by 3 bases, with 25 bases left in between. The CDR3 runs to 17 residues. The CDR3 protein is CSVGGAQLEGVGYEQYF. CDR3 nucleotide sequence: TGCAGCGTTGGGGGGGCACAACTAGAAGGCGTGGGCTACGAGCAGTACTTC.

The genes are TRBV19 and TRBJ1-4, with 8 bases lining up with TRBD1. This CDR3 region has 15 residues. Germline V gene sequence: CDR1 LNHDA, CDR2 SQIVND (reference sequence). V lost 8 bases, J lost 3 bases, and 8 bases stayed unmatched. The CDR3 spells CASSIRGRANEKLFF. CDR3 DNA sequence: TGTGCCAGTTCGATCAGGGGGCGGGCTAATGAAAAACTGTTTTTT.

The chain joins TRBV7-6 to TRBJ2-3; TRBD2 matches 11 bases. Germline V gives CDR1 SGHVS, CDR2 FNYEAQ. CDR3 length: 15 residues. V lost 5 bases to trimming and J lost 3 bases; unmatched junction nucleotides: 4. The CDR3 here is CASSITSGRTDTQYF. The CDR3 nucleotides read TGTGCCAGCAGCATCACTAGCGGGAGAACAGATACGCAGTATTTT.

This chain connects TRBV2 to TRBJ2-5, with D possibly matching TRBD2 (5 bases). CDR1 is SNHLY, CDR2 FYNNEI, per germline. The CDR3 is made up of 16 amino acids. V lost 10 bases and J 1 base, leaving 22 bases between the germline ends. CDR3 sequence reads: CAIPGVGGNGQETQYF. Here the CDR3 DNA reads TGTGCCATTCCCGGGGTAGGTGGGAACGGCCAAGAGACCCAGTACTTC. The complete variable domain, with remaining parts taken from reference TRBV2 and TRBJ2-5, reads EPEVTQTPSHQVTQMGQEVILRCVPISNHLYFYWYRQILGQKVEFLVSFYNNEISEKSEIFDDQFSVERPDGSNFTLKIRSTKLEDSAMYFCAIPGVGGNGQETQYFGPGTRLLVL.

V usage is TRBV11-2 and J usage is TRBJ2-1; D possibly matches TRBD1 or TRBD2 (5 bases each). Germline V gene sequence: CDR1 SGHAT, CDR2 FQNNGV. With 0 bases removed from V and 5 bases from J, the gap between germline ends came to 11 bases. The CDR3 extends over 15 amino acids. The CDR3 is CASSLDPGTNNEQFF. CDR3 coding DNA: TGTGCCAGCAGCTTAGATCCAGGGACCAACAATGAGCAGTTCTTC.

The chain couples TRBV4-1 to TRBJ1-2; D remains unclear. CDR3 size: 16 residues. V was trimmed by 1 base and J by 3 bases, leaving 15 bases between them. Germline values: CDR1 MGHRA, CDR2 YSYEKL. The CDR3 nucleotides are TGCGCCAGCAGCCAAGGGGTGGGATTGGGATACTATGGCTACACCTTC. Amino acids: CASSQGVGLGYYGYTF.

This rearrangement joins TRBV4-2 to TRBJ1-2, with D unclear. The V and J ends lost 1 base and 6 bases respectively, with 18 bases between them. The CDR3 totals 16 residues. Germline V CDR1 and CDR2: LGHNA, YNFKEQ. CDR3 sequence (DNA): TGTGCCAGCAGCCAAGGCCCCGGGCAGCTTTTTGATGGCTACACCTTC. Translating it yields CASSQGPGQLFDGYTF.

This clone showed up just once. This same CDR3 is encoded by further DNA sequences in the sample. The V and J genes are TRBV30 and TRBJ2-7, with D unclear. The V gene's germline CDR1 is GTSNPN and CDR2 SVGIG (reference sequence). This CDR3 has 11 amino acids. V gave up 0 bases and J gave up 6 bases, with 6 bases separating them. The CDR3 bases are TGTGCCTGGAGTGTGACTTCCGAGCAGTACTTC. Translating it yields CAWSVTSEQYF.

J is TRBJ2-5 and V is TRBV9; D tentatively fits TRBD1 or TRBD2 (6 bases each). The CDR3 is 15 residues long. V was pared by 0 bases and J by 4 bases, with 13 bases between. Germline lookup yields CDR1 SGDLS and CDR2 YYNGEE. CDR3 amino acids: CASSVGGALSETQYF. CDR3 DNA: TGTGCCAGCAGCGTAGGGGGGGCTTTGTCAGAGACCCAGTACTTC.

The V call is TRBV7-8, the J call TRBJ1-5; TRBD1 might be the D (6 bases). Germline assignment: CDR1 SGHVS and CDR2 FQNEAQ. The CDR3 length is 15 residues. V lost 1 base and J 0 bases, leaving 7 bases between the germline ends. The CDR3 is CASSLEDSSNQPQHF. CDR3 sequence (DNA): TGTGCCAGCAGCTTAGAGGACAGTAGCAATCAGCCCCAGCATTTT.

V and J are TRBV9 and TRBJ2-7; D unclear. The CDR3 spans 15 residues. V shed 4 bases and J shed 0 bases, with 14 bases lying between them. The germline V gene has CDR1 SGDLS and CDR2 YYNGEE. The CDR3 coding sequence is TGTGCCAGCAGCATAGACACCTCCAGCTCCTACGAGCAGTACTTC. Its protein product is CASSIDTSSSYEQYF.

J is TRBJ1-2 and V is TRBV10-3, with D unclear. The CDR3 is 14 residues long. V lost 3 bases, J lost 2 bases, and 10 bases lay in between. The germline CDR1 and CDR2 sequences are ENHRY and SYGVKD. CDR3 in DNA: TGTGCCATCAGTGAAAAGCGGACGAACTATGGCTACACCTTC. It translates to CAISEKRTNYGYTF.

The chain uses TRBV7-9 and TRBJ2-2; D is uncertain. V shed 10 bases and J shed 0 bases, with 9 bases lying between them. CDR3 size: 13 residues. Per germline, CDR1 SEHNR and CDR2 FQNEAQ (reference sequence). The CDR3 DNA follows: TGTGCCACCCGGACGGCGAACACCGGGGAGCTGTTTTTT. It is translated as CATRTANTGELFF.

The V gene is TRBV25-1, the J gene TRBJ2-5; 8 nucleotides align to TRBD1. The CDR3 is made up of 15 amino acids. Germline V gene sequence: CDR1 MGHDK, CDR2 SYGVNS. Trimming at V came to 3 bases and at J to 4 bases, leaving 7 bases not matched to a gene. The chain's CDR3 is CASSDWTGLLETQYF. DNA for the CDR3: TGTGCCAGCAGTGATTGGACAGGGCTTCTAGAGACCCAGTACTTC.

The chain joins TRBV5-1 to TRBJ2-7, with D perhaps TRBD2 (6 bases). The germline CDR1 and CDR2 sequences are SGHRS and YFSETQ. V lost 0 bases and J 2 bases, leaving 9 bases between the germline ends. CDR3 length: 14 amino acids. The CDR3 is CASSLGRDPYEQYF. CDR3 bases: TGCGCCAGCAGCTTGGGGCGGGATCCCTACGAGCAGTACTTC.

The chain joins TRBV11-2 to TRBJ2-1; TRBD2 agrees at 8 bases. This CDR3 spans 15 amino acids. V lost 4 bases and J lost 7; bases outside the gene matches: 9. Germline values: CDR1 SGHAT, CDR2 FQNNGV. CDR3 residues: CASSSLAGRYNEQFF. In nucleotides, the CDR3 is TGTGCCAGCAGCTCCTTAGCGGGAAGGTATAATGAGCAGTTCTTC.